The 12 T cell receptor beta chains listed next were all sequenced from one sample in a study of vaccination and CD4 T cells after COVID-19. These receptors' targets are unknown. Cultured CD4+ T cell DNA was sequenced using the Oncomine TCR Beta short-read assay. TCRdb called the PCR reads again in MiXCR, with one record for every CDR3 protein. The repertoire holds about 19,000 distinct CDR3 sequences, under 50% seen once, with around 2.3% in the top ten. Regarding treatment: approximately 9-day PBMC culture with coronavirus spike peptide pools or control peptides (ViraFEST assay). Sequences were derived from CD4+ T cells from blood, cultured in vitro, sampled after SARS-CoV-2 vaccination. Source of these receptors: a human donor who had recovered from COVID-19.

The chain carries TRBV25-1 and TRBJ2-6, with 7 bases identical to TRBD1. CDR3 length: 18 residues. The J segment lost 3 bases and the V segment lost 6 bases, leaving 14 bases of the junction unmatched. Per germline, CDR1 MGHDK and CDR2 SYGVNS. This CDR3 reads CASSDHDRVNGGANVLTF. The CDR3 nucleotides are TGTGCCAGCAGCGACCACGACAGGGTTAATGGTGGGGCCAACGTCCTGACTTTC.

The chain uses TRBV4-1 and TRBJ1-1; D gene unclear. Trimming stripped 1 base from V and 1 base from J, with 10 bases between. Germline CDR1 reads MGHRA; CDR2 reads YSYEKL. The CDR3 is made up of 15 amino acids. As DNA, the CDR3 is TGCGCCAGCAGCCAAGCCTCCAGTCCGAACACTGAAGCTTTCTTT. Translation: CASSQASSPNTEAFF.

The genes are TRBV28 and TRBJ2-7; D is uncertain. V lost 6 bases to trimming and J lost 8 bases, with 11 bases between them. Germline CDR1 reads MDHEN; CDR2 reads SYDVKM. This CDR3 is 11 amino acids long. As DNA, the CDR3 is TGTGCCAGCAGGGCTGGATTAAAGCAGTACTTC. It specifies CASRAGLKQYF.

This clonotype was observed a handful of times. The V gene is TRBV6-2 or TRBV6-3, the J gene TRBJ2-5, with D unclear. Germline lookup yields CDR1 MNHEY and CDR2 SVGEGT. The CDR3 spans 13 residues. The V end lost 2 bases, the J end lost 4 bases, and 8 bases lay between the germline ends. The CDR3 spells CASSYGPGETQYF. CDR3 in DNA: TGTGCCAGCAGTTACGGACCAGGAGAGACCCAGTACTTC.

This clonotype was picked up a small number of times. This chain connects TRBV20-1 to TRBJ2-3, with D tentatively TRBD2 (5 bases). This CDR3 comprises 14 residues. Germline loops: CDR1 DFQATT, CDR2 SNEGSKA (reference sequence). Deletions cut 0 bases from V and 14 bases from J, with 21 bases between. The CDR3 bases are TGCAGTGCTAGAGATCTCGGGGTCGAGGGAACGTTGTATTTT. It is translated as CSARDLGVEGTLYF.

For the CDR3, the DNA is TGTGCCAGTAGCCCCGGGACAGGCTGGGGAGAGACCCAGTACTTC. This translates into CASSPGTGWGETQYF. V and J are TRBV19 and TRBJ2-5; TRBD1 aligns across 8 bases. Per germline, CDR1 LNHDA and CDR2 SQIVND (reference sequence). The CDR3 runs 15 residues. The trim removed 6 bases at V and 4 bases at J, leaving 10 bases unmatched.

In nucleotides, the CDR3 is TGTGCCACCAGTGATGCCTCAGGGGCCTACACCGGGGAGCTGTTTTTT. Its protein is CATSDASGAYTGELFF. The chain couples TRBV24-1 to TRBJ2-2; D is perhaps TRBD1 (6 bases). The CDR3 has 16 residues. Germline V gene sequence: CDR1 KGHDR, CDR2 SFDVKD. Trimming shortened V by 3 bases and J by 3 bases, and 13 bases separated the two germline ends.

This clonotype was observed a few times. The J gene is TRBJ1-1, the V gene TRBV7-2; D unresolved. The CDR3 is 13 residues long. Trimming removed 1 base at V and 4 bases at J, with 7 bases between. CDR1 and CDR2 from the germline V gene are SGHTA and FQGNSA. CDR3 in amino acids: CASSLVWATEAFF. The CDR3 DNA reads TGTGCCAGCAGCTTAGTTTGGGCCACTGAAGCTTTCTTT.

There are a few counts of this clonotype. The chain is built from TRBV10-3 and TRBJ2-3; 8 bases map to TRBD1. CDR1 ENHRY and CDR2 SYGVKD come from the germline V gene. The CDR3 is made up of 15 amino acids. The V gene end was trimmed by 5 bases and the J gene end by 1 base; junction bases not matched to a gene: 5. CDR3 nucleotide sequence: TGTGCCATCAGTAAGGACAGGGCCGGCACAGATACGCAGTATTTT. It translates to CAISKDRAGTDTQYF.

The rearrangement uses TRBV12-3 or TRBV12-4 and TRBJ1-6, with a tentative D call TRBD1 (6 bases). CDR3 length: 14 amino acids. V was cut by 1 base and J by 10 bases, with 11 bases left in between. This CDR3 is CASSLVTDRSPLHF. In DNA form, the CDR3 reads TGTGCCAGCAGTTTAGTTACAGACAGGTCACCCCTCCACTTT.

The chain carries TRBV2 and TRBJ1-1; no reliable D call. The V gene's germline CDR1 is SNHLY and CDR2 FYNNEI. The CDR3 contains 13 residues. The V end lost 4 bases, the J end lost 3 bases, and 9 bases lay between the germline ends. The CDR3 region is CASSARWDTEAFF. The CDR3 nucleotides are TGTGCCAGCAGTGCACGATGGGACACTGAAGCTTTCTTT.

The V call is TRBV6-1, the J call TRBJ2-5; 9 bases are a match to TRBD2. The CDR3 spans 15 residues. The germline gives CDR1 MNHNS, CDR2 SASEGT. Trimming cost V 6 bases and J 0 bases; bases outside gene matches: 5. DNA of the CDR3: TGTGCCAGCAGGCCTAGCGGGAACGACCAAGAGACCCAGTACTTC. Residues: CASRPSGNDQETQYF.